A single sample is the source of the 16 T cell receptor beta chains below, sequenced in a study of OX40 agonist ivuxolimab in advanced cancers. Produced via immunoSEQ multiplex PCR; TCRdb's table is partial and in-frame only. The sample lists around 40,000 clones; approximately 86% were seen once. The material was CD4+ or CD8+ T cells sorted from blood, obtained in a trial of the OX40 agonist ivuxolimab. The receptor set was obtained from an adult with an advanced solid tumor such as melanoma, head and neck, liver or kidney cancer.

The chain combines TRBV7-9 with TRBJ1-3, with D possibly being TRBD1 (5 bases). The germline CDR1 and CDR2 sequences are SEHNR and FQNEAQ (reference sequence). Trimming stripped 5 bases from V and 0 bases from J, with 17 bases between. This CDR3 comprises 17 residues. This CDR3 is CASSPPEGRGSGNTIYF. In DNA form, the CDR3 reads TGTGCCAGCAGCCCGCCCGAGGGACGAGGCTCTGGAAACACCATATATTTT.

The V gene is TRBV6-1, the J gene TRBJ2-1; 8 positions match TRBD2. Germline V CDR1 and CDR2: MNHNS, SASEGT. V trimming: 4 bases; J trimming: 2 bases; junction bases outside the gene matches: 13. The CDR3 sequence is 18 residues long. The CDR3 is CASSVASGSFATYNEQFF. CDR3 bases: TGTGCCAGCAGTGTGGCTAGCGGGTCCTTTGCTACCTACAATGAGCAGTTCTTC.

The rearrangement links TRBV25-1 to TRBJ1-3; D perhaps matches TRBD1 (6 bases). This CDR3 spans 14 amino acids. Germline V gene sequence: CDR1 MGHDK, CDR2 SYGVNS. V was shortened by 6 bases and J by 0 bases, with 9 bases between the two germline ends. The CDR3 DNA is TGTGCCAGCAGGCTACAGGGCTCTGGAAACACCATATATTTT. It codes for CASRLQGSGNTIYF.

The chain joins TRBV6-4 to TRBJ1-5; D unclear. CDR1 is MRHNA and CDR2 is SNTAGT in the germline V gene. The CDR3 spans 12 residues. The germline V and J ends were trimmed by 0 bases and 11 bases, with 8 bases remaining between them. For the CDR3, the DNA is TGTGCCAGCAGTGACTCGTGCTTCGCCCAGCATTTT. Amino acid sequence: CASSDSCFAQHF.

This chain joins TRBV30 and TRBJ2-2, with D possibly being TRBD1 or TRBD2 (5 bases each). V was clipped by 1 base and J by 4 bases, with 13 bases between them. The CDR3 loop spans 15 amino acids. Germline V gene data show CDR1 as GTSNPN and CDR2 as SVGIG (reference sequence). DNA for the CDR3: TGTGCCTGGAGTGGTGCCTTGGGGGTCACCGGGGAGCTGTTTTTT. It translates to CAWSGALGVTGELFF.

The rearrangement joins TRBV19 to TRBJ1-4; 7 nucleotides align to TRBD1. J gave up 6 bases and V 2 bases, and 6 bases lay outside the gene matches. This CDR3 region has 15 residues. CDR1 and CDR2 from the germline V gene are LNHDA and SQIVND (reference sequence). CDR3 DNA sequence: TGTGCCAGTAGTATACACGACAGGGAGGATGAAAAACTGTTTTTT. Amino acids: CASSIHDREDEKLFF.

The rearrangement uses TRBV4-2 and TRBJ2-5; no clear D gene. Trimming stripped 0 bases from V and 5 bases from J, with 7 bases between. The germline V gene encodes CDR1 LGHNA and CDR2 YNFKEQ. The CDR3 runs to 13 residues. In nucleotides, the CDR3 is TGTGCCAGCAGCCAAGACAGCTGGGAGACCCAGTACTTC. Amino acids: CASSQDSWETQYF.

V usage is TRBV11-3 and J usage is TRBJ2-5; D unclear. Trimming cost V 1 base and J 2 bases, with 5 bases left between them. The germline V gene has CDR1 SGHNT and CDR2 YENEEA. This CDR3 is 13 amino acids long. The CDR3 sequence: CASSLGRQETQYF. In DNA form, the CDR3 reads TGTGCCAGCAGCTTAGGGCGTCAAGAGACCCAGTACTTC. Variable domain in full (rest from reference TRBV11-3 and TRBJ2-5): EAGVVQSPRYKIIEKKQPVAFWCNPISGHNTLYWYLQNLGQGPELLIRYENEEAVDDSQLPKDRFSAERLKGVDSTLKIQPAELGDSAVYLCASSLGRQETQYFGPGTRLLVL.

V and J are TRBV4-3 and TRBJ2-2; D unresolved. This CDR3 contains 15 residues. CDR1 LGHNA and CDR2 YSLEER come from the germline V gene. The V end lost 2 bases, the J end lost 1 base, and 8 bases lay between the germline ends. CDR3 sequence reads: CASSQLSGNTGELFF. The CDR3 nucleotides read TGCGCCAGCAGCCAATTGTCCGGGAACACCGGGGAGCTGTTTTTT.

This chain uses TRBV5-1 with TRBJ2-5; D uncertain. Trimming cost V 1 base and J 3 bases, with 4 bases left between them. There are 12 residues in the CDR3. Germline V gene sequence: CDR1 SGHRS, CDR2 YFSETQ. In DNA form, the CDR3 reads TGCGCCAGCAGCTTGACCGAAGAGACCCAGTACTTC. Amino acid sequence: CASSLTEETQYF. The full variable domain, rest sourced from reference TRBV5-1 and TRBJ2-5, is KAGVTQTPRYLIKTRGQQVTLSCSPISGHRSVSWYQQTPGQGLQFLFEYFSETQRNKGNFPGRFSGRQFSNSRSEMNVSTLELGDSALYLCASSLTEETQYFGPGTRLLVL.

This chain connects TRBV18 to TRBJ2-5; D not resolved. Germline V lookup: CDR1 KGHSH, CDR2 LQKENI. Trimming took 2 bases from V and 4 from J, leaving 5 bases between them. CDR3 length: 12 amino acids. CDR3 residues: CASSPGLETQYF. For the CDR3, the DNA is TGTGCCAGCTCACCAGGGTTAGAGACCCAGTACTTC.

This clone was recorded once. V usage is TRBV11-3 and J usage is TRBJ2-2; no definite D call. The ends were cut back, 0 bases at V and 7 bases at J, with 9 bases in the middle. Germline CDR1 reads SGHNT; CDR2 reads YENEEA. This CDR3 contains 14 residues. Written as DNA, the CDR3 is TGTGCCAGCAGCTTAGAGGGCGCGATCGGGGAGCTGTTTTTT. This gives the protein CASSLEGAIGELFF.

The DNA for the CDR3 is TGTGCCAGCAGTGTAAGCGGGACTCCTGGAAACACCATATATTTT. Protein: CASSVSGTPGNTIYF. The chain employs TRBV28 and TRBJ1-3; D is possibly TRBD1 (5 bases). The ends were cut back, 5 bases at V and 2 bases at J, with 13 bases in the middle. Looked up from germline, CDR1 is MDHEN and CDR2 is SYDVKM. CDR3 size: 15 residues.

V and J are TRBV10-2 and TRBJ1-6, with D unclear. The V gene's germline CDR1 is WSHSY and CDR2 SAAADI. This CDR3 region has 14 residues. V was cut by 6 bases and J by 2 bases, with 8 bases left in between. The chain's CDR3 is CASRGETYNSPLHF. The CDR3 DNA follows: TGCGCCAGCAGAGGAGAAACCTATAATTCACCCCTCCACTTT.

V usage is TRBV7-8 and J usage is TRBJ2-7, with D tentatively TRBD1 (6 bases). With 7 bases removed from V and 2 bases from J, the gap between germline ends came to 15 bases. The CDR3 is 14 amino acids. CDR1 and CDR2 from the germline V gene are SGHVS and FQNEAQ. CDR3 DNA: TGTGCCAGCACCCAAGGGCCAGGGGCCTACGAGCAGTACTTC. The encoded protein is CASTQGPGAYEQYF.

The rearrangement links TRBV30 to TRBJ2-1, with TRBD2 identical over 11 bases. The CDR3 totals 15 residues. The V gene's germline CDR1 is GTSNPN and CDR2 SVGIG (reference sequence). Trimming cost V 1 base and J 6 bases; bases outside gene matches: 5. The CDR3 protein is CAWSAGTSGTNEQFF. The CDR3 nucleotides are TGTGCCTGGAGTGCCGGGACTAGCGGTACCAATGAGCAGTTCTTC.